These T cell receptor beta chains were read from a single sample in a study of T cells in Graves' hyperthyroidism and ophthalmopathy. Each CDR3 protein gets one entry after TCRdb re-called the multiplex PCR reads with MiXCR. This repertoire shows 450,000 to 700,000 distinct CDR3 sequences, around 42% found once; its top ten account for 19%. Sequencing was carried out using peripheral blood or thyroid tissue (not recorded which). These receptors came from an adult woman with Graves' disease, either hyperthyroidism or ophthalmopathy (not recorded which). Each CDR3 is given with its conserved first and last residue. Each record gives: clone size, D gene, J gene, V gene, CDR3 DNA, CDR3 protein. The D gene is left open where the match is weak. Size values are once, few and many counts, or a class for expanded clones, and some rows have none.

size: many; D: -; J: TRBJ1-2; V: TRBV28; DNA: TGTGCCAGCAGTTTATCGCGTCTAGACTATGGCTACACCTTC; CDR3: CASSLSRLDYGYTF
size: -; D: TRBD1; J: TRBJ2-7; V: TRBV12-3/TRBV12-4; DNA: TGTGCCAGCAGCCTCACCTTCGGGACAGGGGGGAGCTCCTACGAGCAGTACTTC; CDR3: CASSLTFGTGGSSYEQYF
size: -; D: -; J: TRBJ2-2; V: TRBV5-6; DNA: TGTGCCAGCAGCGGGGATGGCCTCACCGGGGAGCTGTTTTTT; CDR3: CASSGDGLTGELFF
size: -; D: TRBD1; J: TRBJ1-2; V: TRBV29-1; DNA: TGCAGCGTTTACAGGGGGCTGAGTGGCTACACCTTC; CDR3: CSVYRGLSGYTF
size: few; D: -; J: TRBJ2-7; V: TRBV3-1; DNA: TGTGCCAGCAGCCAAGAGACGAACGGACCCCACGAGCAGTACTTC; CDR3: CASSQETNGPHEQYF
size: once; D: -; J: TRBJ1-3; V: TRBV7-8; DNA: TGTGCCAGCAGCTTGGGGAGAGGGGGATCGAACACCATATATTTT; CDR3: CASSLGRGGSNTIYF
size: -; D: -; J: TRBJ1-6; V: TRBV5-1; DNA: TGCGCCAGCAGCCCGACTCCCCTCCACTTT; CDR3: CASSPTPLHF
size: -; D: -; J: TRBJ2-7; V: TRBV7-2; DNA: TGTGCCAGCAGCCAAGGGTTTGGGCAGCCCGAGCAGTACTTC; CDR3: CASSQGFGQPEQYF
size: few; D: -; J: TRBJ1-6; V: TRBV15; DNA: TGTGCCACCAGCAGAGATAAGTTCACCCTCCACTTT; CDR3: CATSRDKFTLHF
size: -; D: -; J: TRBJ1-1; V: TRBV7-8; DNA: TGTGCCAGCAGCTTAGTCGGAGGGTTGAACACTGAAGCTTTCTTT; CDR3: CASSLVGGLNTEAFF
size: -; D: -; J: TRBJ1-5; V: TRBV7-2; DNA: TGTGCCAGCAGTCCCGCGACAGGACAGCCCCAGCATTTT; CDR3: CASSPATGQPQHF
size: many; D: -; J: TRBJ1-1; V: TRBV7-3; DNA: TGTGCCAGCAGCTTATTTCCCCTCCAGGGTGCCGACACTGAAGCTTTCTTT; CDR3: CASSLFPLQGADTEAFF
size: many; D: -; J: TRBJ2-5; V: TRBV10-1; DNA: TGCGCCAGCAGTGAAGAGGTTCAAGAGACCCAGTACTTC; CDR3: CASSEEVQETQYF
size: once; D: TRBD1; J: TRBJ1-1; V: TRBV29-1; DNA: TGCAGCGGTACGACAGGGGGCACTGAAGCTTTCTTT; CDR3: CSGTTGGTEAFF
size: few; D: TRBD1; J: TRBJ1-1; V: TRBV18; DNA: TGTGCCAGCTCACTAAACCCGGGACAGGGTAGTAGCACTGAAGCTTTCTTT; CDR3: CASSLNPGQGSSTEAFF
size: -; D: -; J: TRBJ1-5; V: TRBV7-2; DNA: TGTGCCAGCAGCTTACACGGACAGTCGAGTCAGCCCCAGCATTTT; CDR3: CASSLHGQSSQPQHF
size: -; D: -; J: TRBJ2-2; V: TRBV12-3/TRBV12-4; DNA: TGTGCCAGCAGGGGACTGGTCTACACCGGGGAGCTGTTTTTT; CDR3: CASRGLVYTGELFF
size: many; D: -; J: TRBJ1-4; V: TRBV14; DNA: TGTGCCAGCAGCCTCCCCGGAGCCAGGAATGAAAAACTGTTTTTT; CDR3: CASSLPGARNEKLFF
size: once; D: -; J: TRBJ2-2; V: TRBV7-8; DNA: TGTGCCAGCAGCCCTCGAGAAGGGGGTGGGGGCAACACCGGGGAGCTGTTTTTT; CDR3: CASSPREGGGGNTGELFF
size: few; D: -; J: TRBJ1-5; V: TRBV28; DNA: TGTGCCAGCAGACTAACTCAGACAGCGAATCAGCCCCAGCATTTT; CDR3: CASRLTQTANQPQHF
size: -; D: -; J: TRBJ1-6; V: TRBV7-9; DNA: TGTGCCGCAGGGTTGAAAGGATCACCCCTCCAGTTT; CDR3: CAAGLKGSPLQF
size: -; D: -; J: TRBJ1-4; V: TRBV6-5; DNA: TGTGCCAGGCGACCTCGAGACACTGAAGAAAAACTGTTTTTT; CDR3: CARRPRDTEEKLFF
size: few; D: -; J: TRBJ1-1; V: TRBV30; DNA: TGTGCCTGGAACCAGGGCACTGAAGCTTTCTTT; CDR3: CAWNQGTEAFF
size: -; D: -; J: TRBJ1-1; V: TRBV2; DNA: TGTGCCAGCAGCCAAACATACAGTAACACTGAAACTTTCTTT; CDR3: CASSQTYSNTETFF
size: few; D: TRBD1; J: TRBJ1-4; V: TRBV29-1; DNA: TGCAGCGTCGTGGACAGGGCTAATGAAAAACTGTTTTTT; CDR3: CSVVDRANEKLFF
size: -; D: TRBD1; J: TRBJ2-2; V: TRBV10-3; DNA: TGTGCCATCAGTTCGCAGGGGGCGAACACCGGGGAGCTGTTTTTT; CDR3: CAISSQGANTGELFF
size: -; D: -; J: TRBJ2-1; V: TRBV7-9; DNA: TGTGCCAGCAGCTATGACAACTACAATGAGCAGTTCTTC; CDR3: CASSYDNYNEQFF
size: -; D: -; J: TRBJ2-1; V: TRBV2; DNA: TGTGCCAGCAGTGAAGGGTGGGGGACTGAGCAGTTCTTC; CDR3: CASSEGWGTEQFF
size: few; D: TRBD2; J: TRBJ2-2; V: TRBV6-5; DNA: TGTGCCAGCAGTGAAGTTAGCGGGAGAACGAAGGATACCGGGGAGCTGTTTTTT; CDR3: CASSEVSGRTKDTGELFF
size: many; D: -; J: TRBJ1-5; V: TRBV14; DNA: TGTGCCAGCAGCCAAGTTCCATTTTATAGCAATCAGCCCCAGCATTTT; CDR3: CASSQVPFYSNQPQHF
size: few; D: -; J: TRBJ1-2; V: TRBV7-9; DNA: TGTGCCAGCAGCTTAATAAATACAAATGGCTACACCTTC; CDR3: CASSLINTNGYTF
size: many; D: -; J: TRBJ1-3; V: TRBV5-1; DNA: TGCGCCAGCAGCTCCGGACTGTTTTCTGGAAACACCATATATTTT; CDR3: CASSSGLFSGNTIYF
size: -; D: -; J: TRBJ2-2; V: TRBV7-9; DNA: TGTGCCAGCAACGTGGGACAGGGTAGCGGGAGAAAGGTCGGGGAGCTGTTTTTT; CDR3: CASNVGQGSGRKVGELFF
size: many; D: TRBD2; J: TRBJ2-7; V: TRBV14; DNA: TGTGCCAGCAGCCAAACCATTGGGGGGGGATACGAGCAGTACTTC; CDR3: CASSQTIGGGYEQYF
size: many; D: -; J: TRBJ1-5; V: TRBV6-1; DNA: TGTGCCAGCAGGCGGGTCCTCAAAGGGAGCAATCAGCCCCAGCATTTT; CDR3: CASRRVLKGSNQPQHF
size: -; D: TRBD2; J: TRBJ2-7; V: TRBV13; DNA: TGTGCCAGCAGCCAACGCTATGGACTAGCGGGAGGTCGAGAGCAGTACTTC; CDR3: CASSQRYGLAGGREQYF
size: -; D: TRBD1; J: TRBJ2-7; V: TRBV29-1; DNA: TGCAGCGTTGCTTGGGGACAGGGAAGTTACGAGCAGTACTTC; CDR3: CSVAWGQGSYEQYF
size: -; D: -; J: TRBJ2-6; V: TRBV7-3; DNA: TGTGCCAGCAGCTTATGGGGGGAGCTCCCCTCTGGGGCCAACGTCCTGACTTTC; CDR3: CASSLWGELPSGANVLTF
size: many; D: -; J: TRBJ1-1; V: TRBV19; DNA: TGTGCCAGTAGATGGGGACCGAATACTGAAGCTTTCTTT; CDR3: CASRWGPNTEAFF
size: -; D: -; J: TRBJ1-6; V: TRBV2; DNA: TGTGCCATCGCCCCGGACTGGGATTCACCCCTCCACTTT; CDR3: CAIAPDWDSPLHF
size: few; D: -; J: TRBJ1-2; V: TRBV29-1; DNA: TGCAGCGTCCCAAGTACAGGGTTCGCCTATGGCTACACCTTC; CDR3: CSVPSTGFAYGYTF
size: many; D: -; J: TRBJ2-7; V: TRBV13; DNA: TGTGCCAGCAGCTTATCTGCCTTCGGGGCCGCGGACGAGCAGTACTTC; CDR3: CASSLSAFGAADEQYF
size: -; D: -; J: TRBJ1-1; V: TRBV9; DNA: TGTGCCAGCAGCGTGGGGGTTCCGAACACTGAAGCTTTCTTT; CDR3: CASSVGVPNTEAFF
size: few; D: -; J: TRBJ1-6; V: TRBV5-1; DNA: TGTGCCAGCAGCTTAGCTCAAGATTCACCCCTCCACTTT; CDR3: CASSLAQDSPLHF
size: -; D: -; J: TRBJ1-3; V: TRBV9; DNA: TGTGCCAGCAGCGTATGGGGATCGGAAGGAAACACCATATATTTT; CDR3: CASSVWGSEGNTIYF
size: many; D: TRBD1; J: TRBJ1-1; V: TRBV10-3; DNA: TGTGCCATCAGTGAGCAGGGGGAACTGAACACTGAAGCTTTCTTT; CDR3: CAISEQGELNTEAFF
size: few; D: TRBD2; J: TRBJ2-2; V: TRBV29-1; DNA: TGCAGCGTTTCTACCAGGACTAGCGGGAGACTTACCGGGGAGCTGTTTTTT; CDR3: CSVSTRTSGRLTGELFF